This TCR beta chain was sequenced during a study of T cells after posttransplantation cyclophosphamide. General observations from the study: Later post-transplant blood repertoires were often dominated by donor CD8+ memory clones.

The method was immunoSEQ multiplex PCR; TCRdb's version includes in-frame clones alone and lacks a portion of them. The sample presents roughly 3,800 clones, none singletons. Busulfan-fludarabine conditioning, marrow transplant, and cyclophosphamide on days +3 and +4 were administered. In this sample, this clone turned up many times. Its antigen is currently unknown. The specimen comprised PBMCs, sampled after allogeneic stem cell transplant with posttransplant cyclophosphamide. This sequence was found in a female patient aged 18 to 30 who received an allogeneic stem cell transplant from an unrelated donor, was CMV-positive, and had acute GVHD only. Some T cells may possibly be graft donor cells.

The CDR3 here is CASSLMVGLSYEQYF. The CDR3 DNA follows: TGTGCCAGCAGTTTAATGGTGGGGCTCTCCTACGAGCAGTACTTC. The J gene is TRBJ2-7, the V gene TRBV28, with a tentative D call TRBD1 (5 bases). The CDR3 sequence is 15 residues long. V was cut by 2 bases and J by 0 bases, with 11 bases left in between. Per the germline V gene, CDR1 is MDHEN and CDR2 is SYDVKM.